A single sample gave rise to the 29 T cell receptor beta chains below, sequenced in a study of T-cell reconstitution after alpha-beta-depleted transplantation in children. This sample's TCRbeta library carried unique molecular identifier barcodes. TCRdb re-analysed the PCR reads in MiXCR, keeping a single row per CDR3 protein. The table shows some 840,000 distinct CDR3 sequences, with roughly 15% occurring only once. The sample was PBMCs, mostly from graft donor cells, taken 360 days after TCRalphabeta/CD19-depleted stem cell transplant. The receptor source for this set is a male patient between 5 and 17 years old who had a stem cell transplant for acute lymphoblastic leukemia, so the T cells may come from the graft donor.

The chain has TRBV11-1 and TRBJ2-1, with 14 bases that match TRBD2. J lost 8 bases, V lost 6 bases, and 15 bases had no gene match. This CDR3 has 18 amino acids. Germline loops: CDR1 SGHAT, CDR2 FQDESV (reference sequence). The CDR3 DNA reads TGTGCCAGCAGGCCCACCGGGACTAGCGGGAGACCCAGGGATGAGCAGTTCTTC. The encoded protein is CASRPTGTSGRPRDEQFF.

This clonotype has a handful of counts. The chain is built from TRBV5-5 and TRBJ2-7, with D perhaps TRBD2 (6 bases). The CDR3 is 16 residues long. Trimming pared 4 bases from V and 3 bases from J, leaving 20 bases between. Germline assignment: CDR1 SGHKS and CDR2 YYEKEE (reference sequence). CDR3 loop: CASSHLERALHYEQYF. CDR3 coding DNA: TGTGCCAGCAGCCACCTTGAGCGGGCCCTCCACTACGAGCAGTACTTC.

The chain joins TRBV25-1 to TRBJ2-7; perhaps TRBD2 as D (5 bases). Germline CDR1 MGHDK, CDR2 SYGVNS. The CDR3 consists of 14 residues. V lost 1 base and J lost 1, with 8 bases in between. CDR3 sequence (DNA): TGTGCCAGCAGTGAATTCGGAGGTTCCTACGAGCAGTACTTC. Protein: CASSEFGGSYEQYF.

V gene TRBV9 combines with J gene TRBJ2-2, with 7 bases fitting TRBD1. Looked up from germline, CDR1 is SGDLS and CDR2 is YYNGEE. Unmatched junction bases numbered 1, after V lost 3 bases and J lost 5 bases. The length of the CDR3 is 13 residues. CDR3 DNA: TGTGCCAGCAGCGCGACAGGGACCGGGGAGCTGTTTTTT. This codes for CASSATGTGELFF.

This chain links TRBV7-9 with TRBJ2-3; 7 bases align to TRBD2. There are 15 residues in the CDR3. The ends lost 2 bases at V and 2 bases at J; junction bases unmatched: 4. From germline, CDR1 is SEHNR and CDR2 FQNEAQ (reference sequence). CDR3 region: CASSLRLAPTDTQYF. The DNA for the CDR3 is TGTGCCAGCAGCTTACGACTAGCCCCCACAGATACGCAGTATTTT. Combining the CDR3 with reference TRBV7-9 and TRBJ2-3 gives the whole variable domain DTGVSQNPRHKITKRGQNVTFRCDPISEHNRLYWYRQTLGQGPEFLTYFQNEAQLEKSRLLSDRFSAERPKGSFSTLEIQRTEQGDSAMYLCASSLRLAPTDTQYFGPGTRLTVL.

This chain joins TRBV7-3 and TRBJ2-1, with TRBD2 matching over 11 bases. The germline CDR1 and CDR2 sequences are SGHTA and FQGTGA. The trim removed 1 base at V and 8 bases at J, leaving 10 bases unmatched. The CDR3 is made up of 17 amino acids. In DNA, the CDR3 is TGTGCCAGCAGCTTAAATGGTGGGGGACTAGCGGCGCATGAGCAGTTCTTC. This codes for CASSLNGGGLAAHEQFF.

This chain joins TRBV9 and TRBJ2-1; D perhaps matches TRBD2 (5 bases). Germline V lookup: CDR1 SGDLS, CDR2 YYNGEE. V was clipped by 3 bases and J by 9 bases, with 16 bases between them. The CDR3 consists of 14 residues. The CDR3 region is CASSGTPPGGEQFF. The CDR3, as DNA: TGTGCCAGCAGCGGCACGCCTCCAGGAGGTGAGCAGTTCTTC.

This clonotype was found a few times. This chain uses TRBV6-5 with TRBJ1-1; no firm D call. Trimming stripped 0 bases from V and 7 bases from J, with 12 bases between. Germline lookup yields CDR1 MNHEY and CDR2 SVGAGI. This CDR3 is built from 14 residues. The CDR3 loop reads CASSYSRAALEAFF. CDR3 nucleotides: TGTGCCAGCAGTTACTCGCGGGCAGCACTTGAAGCTTTCTTT.

The rearrangement joins TRBV4-1 to TRBJ2-4, with 11 positions matching TRBD2. This CDR3 contains 18 residues. Losses at the gene ends were 2 bases for V and 1 base for J; bases not matched to a gene: 7. Germline V CDR1 and CDR2: MGHRA, YSYEKL. DNA for the CDR3: TGCGCCAGCAGCCAAAGGACTAGCGGGCCCGGGGCCAAAAACATTCAGTACTTC. Translating it yields CASSQRTSGPGAKNIQYF.

The count of this clonotype is one. The junction does not match germline at one end; this may be a read error. V usage is TRBV14 and J usage is TRBJ2-1; D is uncertain. The germline V gene encodes CDR1 SGHDN and CDR2 FVKESK. CDR3 size: 15 residues. CDR3: CASGQEKGPYNEQFF. DNA for the CDR3: TGTGCCAGCGGCCAAGAGAAAGGGCCCTACAATGAGCAGTTCTTC.

In the case of this clonotype: This could be a read error, since a much larger clone is one nucleotide away. V gene TRBV5-1 combines with J gene TRBJ1-4, with D uncertain. From germline, CDR1 is SGHRS and CDR2 YFSETQ. The CDR3 is 16 residues long. CDR3 nucleotide sequence: TGCGCCAGCATCTTGGATGGGGTGGCAACTAATGAAAAACTGTTTTTT. This translates into CASILDGVATNEKLFF.

This clonotype has a handful of counts. DNA of the CDR3: TGTGCCAGCAGCTCCCCGGACAGGGGTTTAGCGGGGCAGTACTTC. This sequence encodes CASSSPDRGLAGQYF. The chain has TRBV7-9 and TRBJ2-7, with 9 bases that match TRBD1. CDR1 is SEHNR, CDR2 FQNEAQ, per germline (reference sequence). The V gene end was trimmed by 4 bases and the J gene end by 9 bases; junction bases not matched to a gene: 13. This CDR3 has 15 residues.

This clonotype was seen a few times. V and J are TRBV7-2 and TRBJ2-1; the D call may be TRBD1 or TRBD2 (5 bases each). This CDR3 has 15 residues. Trimming stripped 1 base from V and 9 bases from J, with 16 bases between. The germline gives CDR1 SGHTA, CDR2 FQGNSA. In DNA form, the CDR3 reads TGTGCCAGCAGCTTAGGGGGACCTCAGACTTCTGAGCAGTTCTTC. Its protein product is CASSLGGPQTSEQFF. Drawing the rest from reference TRBV7-2 and TRBJ2-1, the complete variable domain is GAGVSQSPSNKVTEKGKDVELRCDPISGHTALYWYRQSLGQGLEFLIYFQGNSAPDKSGLPSDRFSAERTGGSVSTLTIQRTQQEDSAVYLCASSLGGPQTSEQFFGPGTRLTVL.

This clonotype has ten or more counts. The V gene is TRBV7-9, the J gene TRBJ2-1, with 8 bases that match TRBD2. Per germline, CDR1 SEHNR and CDR2 FQNEAQ (reference sequence). V shed 3 bases and J 3 bases; nucleotides not matched to a gene: 4. The CDR3 runs to 15 residues. The CDR3 coding sequence is TGTGCCAGCAGCTTTGAAGCGGGAGACTACAATGAGCAGTTCTTC. This translates into CASSFEAGDYNEQFF.

This clonotype was counted at least ten times. The genes are TRBV12-3 or TRBV12-4 and TRBJ2-1; D is uncertain. V lost 7 bases, J lost 6 bases, and 10 bases lay in between. This CDR3 contains 12 residues. The CDR3 DNA follows: TGTGCCAGCAATGAACGGCGCAATGAGCAGTTCTTC. It codes for CASNERRNEQFF.

This clonotype appeared many times. The rearrangement links TRBV3-1 to TRBJ2-1; D is possibly TRBD2 (5 bases). The V end lost 3 bases, the J end lost 10 bases, and 19 bases lay between the germline ends. Looked up from germline, CDR1 is LGHDT and CDR2 is YNNKEL (reference sequence). The length of the CDR3 is 15 residues. The CDR3 nucleotides read TGTGCCAGCAGCCACGGGGTCGGTGGGTTAGGGGAGCAGTTCTTC. Translation: CASSHGVGGLGEQFF.

A note on this clonotype: The germline gene is not matched at one end of the junction; a read error may be the cause. The chain uses TRBV14 and TRBJ2-1; possibly TRBD2 for D (6 bases). This CDR3 has 16 residues. CDR1 SGHDN and CDR2 FVKESK come from the germline V gene. This chain's CDR3 is CASSPRQLGTYNKQFF. The DNA for the CDR3 is TGTGCCAGCAGCCCCCGACAGTTAGGGACTTACAATAAGCAGTTCTTC.

The sample holds many counts of this clonotype. This chain joins TRBV5-6 and TRBJ2-1, with 9 positions matching TRBD2. The V and J ends lost 4 bases and 5 bases, in that order; junction bases with no gene match: 13. The CDR3 runs to 17 residues. Germline V gene lookup returns CDR1 SGHDT and CDR2 YYEEEE. This chain's CDR3 is CASSPVGGLASHNEQFF. The DNA of the CDR3 is TGTGCCAGCAGCCCGGTCGGGGGACTAGCTTCCCACAATGAGCAGTTCTTC.

There are a few counts of this clonotype. The rearrangement joins TRBV12-3 or TRBV12-4 to TRBJ1-5; D unresolved. This CDR3 is 17 amino acids long. Trimming stripped 0 bases from V and 6 bases from J, with 18 bases between. The CDR3 region is CASSLAGRTVTPQPQHF. CDR3 sequence (DNA): TGTGCCAGCAGTTTAGCAGGGCGCACCGTTACACCTCAGCCCCAGCATTTT.

The rearrangement joins TRBV4-1 to TRBJ2-7, with TRBD2 as a possible D gene (5 bases). Germline V gives CDR1 MGHRA, CDR2 YSYEKL. V dropped 8 bases and J dropped 4 bases, with 12 bases sitting between them. The CDR3 consists of 12 residues. CDR3 sequence reads: CASGVRGYEQYF. As DNA, the CDR3 is TGCGCCAGCGGGGTCCGGGGTTACGAGCAGTACTTC.

The chain employs TRBV6-1 and TRBJ2-7, with 14 nucleotides matching TRBD2. Germline assignment: CDR1 MNHNS and CDR2 SASEGT. The CDR3 has 15 amino acids. V trimming: 10 bases; J trimming: 7 bases; junction bases outside the gene matches: 12. CDR3 sequence: CATGLAGGTTGEQYF. In DNA, the CDR3 is TGTGCCACCGGACTAGCGGGAGGAACAACGGGTGAGCAGTACTTC.

The gene calls are TRBV5-1 and TRBJ1-2; D is perhaps TRBD1 (5 bases). CDR1 and CDR2 from the germline V gene are SGHRS and YFSETQ. V gave up 3 bases and J gave up 0 bases, with 24 bases separating them. The CDR3 loop spans 19 amino acids. The CDR3: CASSSLGDLTPEANYGYTF. In DNA form, the CDR3 reads TGCGCCAGCAGCTCCCTGGGGGACCTAACCCCAGAAGCTAACTATGGCTACACCTTC.

This clonotype was observed at least ten times. This chain joins TRBV5-1 and TRBJ2-7; 11 bases map to TRBD2. This CDR3 region has 17 residues. V was pared by 4 bases and J by 1 base, with 10 bases of the junction left unmatched. Germline CDR1 SGHRS, CDR2 YFSETQ. The CDR3 sequence is CASSHQTGTSGSYEQYF. The CDR3 DNA reads as TGCGCCAGCAGCCACCAAACCGGGACTAGCGGATCCTACGAGCAGTACTTC.

V usage is TRBV28 and J usage is TRBJ2-1, with 11 bases aligning to TRBD2. CDR3 size: 11 residues. V lost 4 bases and J lost 15; bases outside the gene matches: 2. Looked up from germline, CDR1 is MDHEN and CDR2 is SYDVKM. This CDR3 is CASSSSGRLFF. CDR3 nucleotide sequence: TGTGCCAGCAGTTCTAGCGGGAGGTTGTTCTTC.

J is TRBJ2-2 and V is TRBV19; the match to TRBD2 covers 7 bases. This CDR3 is built from 14 residues. V shed 3 bases and J 7 bases; nucleotides not matched to a gene: 5. Germline V gene data show CDR1 as LNHDA and CDR2 as SQIVND (reference sequence). CDR3 in DNA: TGTGCCAGTAGTATGCGAGCGGGACTCGGGGAGCTGTTTTTT. Encoded protein: CASSMRAGLGELFF.

This clonotype was recorded a few times. V usage is TRBV18 and J usage is TRBJ2-7; 8 positions agree with TRBD1. The V gene end was trimmed by 1 base and the J gene end by 2 bases; junction bases not matched to a gene: 10. This CDR3 has 17 amino acids. The germline V gene encodes CDR1 KGHSH and CDR2 LQKENI. Written as DNA, the CDR3 is TGTGCCAGCTCACCACTACTCACCGGGACAGGCACCTACGAGCAGTACTTC. Amino acids: CASSPLLTGTGTYEQYF.

The V call is TRBV28, the J call TRBJ2-7, with D unclear. V was shortened by 8 bases and J by 0 bases, with 8 bases between the two germline ends. Germline-derived CDR1 and CDR2 are MDHEN and SYDVKM. The CDR3 is made up of 12 amino acids. CDR3 nucleotide sequence: TGTGCCAGCGCCGGAACCTCCTACGAGCAGTACTTC. As protein: CASAGTSYEQYF.

This clonotype was observed a single time. This rearrangement joins TRBV10-1 to TRBJ2-1; TRBD2 agrees at 9 bases. CDR3 length: 13 residues. V lost 7 bases and J lost 5; bases outside the gene matches: 3. In germline, CDR1 is WNHNN, CDR2 SYGVQD (reference sequence). The CDR3, as DNA: TGCGCCAGCAAGGCTAGCGGGAACAATGAGCAGTTCTTC. It yields the protein CASKASGNNEQFF.

This clonotype was found many times. The chain links TRBV5-1 to TRBJ2-5; D gene ambiguous. V lost 5 bases and J 2 bases, leaving 13 bases between the germline ends. The CDR3 loop spans 14 amino acids. The germline V gene has CDR1 SGHRS and CDR2 YFSETQ. CDR3 sequence reads: CASSSSFVQETQYF. As DNA, the CDR3 is TGCGCCAGCAGTTCGAGCTTTGTACAAGAGACCCAGTACTTC.